This T cell receptor beta chain appears in the sequencing data of a study of T cell clonality in common variable immunodeficiency. Whole-study results and caveats: CVID subjects shared fewer TCRbeta clones than healthy controls did. CVID subjects had higher TCRbeta clonality than healthy controls, most marked in about a third.

In this sample, this clone turned up many times. Its matching antigen is unknown. Donors gave roughly 4.5 to 9 ml heparinized peripheral whole blood. Sequencing used immunoSEQ multiplex PCR; TCRdb keeps in-frame clones, though not all of them. This repertoire holds approximately 52,000 clones, and none appear only once. The receptor was derived from a person aged 18-70 years in good health. What was sequenced was peripheral blood mononuclear cells.

The CDR3 bases that were read are TGCGCCAGCAGGAGGCAGGGGGACACTGAA. It yields the protein CASRRQGDTE. The CDR3 in full is CASRRQGDTEAFF. The chain joins TRBV5-1 to TRBJ1-1, with 7 bases that match TRBD1. Sequencing ends 3 residues short of the CDR3 end; the germline J gene provides the rest. CDR3 length equals 13 residues. Germline V lookup: CDR1 SGHRS, CDR2 YFSETQ. V shed 5 bases, J shed 3 bases, and the junction held 4 bases outside the gene matches.